This TCR beta chain was found in a study of blood T cell repertoires in COVID-19. Original processing notes: It was from reference gene primer amplification that nucleated cell counts were estimated. TCRdb keeps only in-frame clones here, not all; method: immunoSEQ multiplex PCR. V, J and clone size are those of that table, while D and trimming were read from the DNA. The sample consists of some 200,000 clones, more than 70% of them appearing once. From germline, CDR1 is SGDLS and CDR2 YYNGEE. Trimming shortened V by 10 bases and J by 2 bases, and 15 bases separated the two germline ends. There are 13 residues in the CDR3. Cohort 3 donors counted as recovered after two negative PCRs, clearance, or resolved symptoms.

The chain joins TRBV9 to TRBJ1-2; D is possibly TRBD1 (5 bases). Sequenced input: PBMCs or T cells enriched from blood (not recorded which). The origin of this receptor is a woman younger than 35 who had recovered from COVID-19. The CDR3 region has the DNA TGTGCCTCCCAGGGTAGGAACAACTATGGCTACACCTTC. Translation: CASQGRNNYGYTF.